Following are 2 T cell receptor beta chains from one sample sequenced in a study of cytotoxic CD8 clonotypes in ibrutinib-treated CLL. TCRdb's table, derived via immunoSEQ multiplex PCR, lists solely in-frame clones and lacks some. The sample includes about 150,000 clones, 75% to 85% of them seen just once. This specimen was PBMCs, taken after 12 months of ibrutinib treatment. The receptors originated from a human donor with chronic lymphocytic leukemia.

In regard to this clone: The junction and the germline gene differ at one end; a read error may be behind it. The rearrangement joins TRBV7-7 to TRBJ2-1; D gene uncertain. Germline V lookup: CDR1 SSHAT, CDR2 FNYEAQ (reference sequence). The CDR3 is made up of 17 amino acids. In DNA form, the CDR3 reads TGTGCTAGCAGCTTAGAGTACAGCAGAATCTCCTACAATGAGCAGTTCTTC. Translation: CASSLEYSRISYNEQFF.

The sample holds one count of this clone. The chain employs TRBV7-2 and TRBJ2-5; D call uncertain. Looked up from germline, CDR1 is SGHTA and CDR2 is FQGNSA. The CDR3 sequence is 13 residues long. Trimming stripped 3 bases from V and 4 bases from J, with 9 bases between. CDR3 protein: CASSFLGRETQYF. The CDR3 nucleotides are TGTGCCAGCAGCTTCCTCGGTCGAGAGACCCAGTACTTC.